Listed below are T cell receptor beta chains from one sample, sequenced in a study of cytomegalovirus exposure and HLA in healthy donors. Data came from immunoSEQ multiplex PCR; TCRdb stores just in-frame clones and leaves some out. The profile covers about 160,000 clones, with approximately 96% appearing a single time and 0.8% to 1% taken by the ten largest. Sequenced material: PBMCs. The receptors stem from a woman between 18 and 30 years old in good health and CMV-seronegative. CDR3s include the opening cysteine and the closing phenylalanine or tryptophan. A D gene is named only where the DNA matches it firmly.

D gene | J gene | V gene | CDR3 DNA | CDR3 protein
TRBD1 | TRBJ2-7 | TRBV7-2 | TGTGCCAGCAGATGGACAGGTTTGACCTACGAGCAGTACTTC | CASRWTGLTYEQYF
TRBD2 | TRBJ2-2 | TRBV7-2 | TGTGCCAGCAGCTTACCCAACTCGGGAGGGGGGGTTACCGGGGAGCTGTTTTTT | CASSLPNSGGGVTGELFF
TRBD1 | TRBJ1-5 | TRBV6-1 | TGTGCCAGCATCGAAACGGCAGGGGGCATTCAGCCCCAGCATTTT | CASIETAGGIQPQHF
. | TRBJ2-7 | TRBV5-4 | TGTGCCAGCAGCTTGCTCGGGCAGGGTACCTACGAGCAGTACTTC | CASSLLGQGTYEQYF
TRBD1 | TRBJ1-2 | TRBV9 | TGTGCCAGCAGCCTTTCGACAGGGGGCGACTATGGCTACACCTTC | CASSLSTGGDYGYTF
TRBD2 | TRBJ2-5 | TRBV19 | TGTGCCAGTAGTCAAGCGGGGGGGCCCAAAGAGACCCAGTACTTC | CASSQAGGPKETQYF
. | TRBJ1-5 | TRBV6-6 | TGTGCCAGCAGTGACAGCAGAAATCAGCCCCAGCATTTT | CASSDSRNQPQHF
TRBD1 | TRBJ1-2 | TRBV7-3 | TGTGCCAGCAGCCCGGGACAGGGGACTGGCTACACCTTC | CASSPGQGTGYTF
TRBD2 | TRBJ2-1 | TRBV9 | TGTGCCAGCAGTAGAAGCGGGGGTTACAATGAGCAGTTCTTC | CASSRSGGYNEQFF
TRBD2 | TRBJ2-7 | TRBV4-1 | TGCGCCAGCAGCCAAAAATCCTCCTCGCTAGCGGGGGGAATCTACGAGCAGTACTTC | CASSQKSSSLAGGIYEQYF
TRBD1 | TRBJ2-7 | TRBV11-2 | TGTGCCAGCAGCTTGGGACAGGGGGCCGGTGAGCAGTACTTC | CASSLGQGAGEQYF
TRBD2 | TRBJ2-1 | TRBV19 | TGTGCCAGTAGTACGGGAGCGGGGGGGCTTTATGAGCAGTTCTTC | CASSTGAGGLYEQFF
TRBD2 | TRBJ2-3 | TRBV6-5 | TGTGCCAGCAGTTTTAGACTAGCGGGGGTAGAAGATACGCAGTATTTT | CASSFRLAGVEDTQYF
. | TRBJ2-2 | TRBV6-5 | TGTGCCAGCAGCCGTTACAGTTCTGGGGAGCTGTTTTTT | CASSRYSSGELFF
. | TRBJ2-7 | TRBV7-2 | TGTGCCAGCAGCTTGCGGTCCAGAGATTACGAGCAGTACTTC | CASSLRSRDYEQYF
. | TRBJ1-1 | TRBV27 | TGTGCCAGCAGTTTCGTCGGGTCTGAAGCTTTCTTT | CASSFVGSEAFF
TRBD2 | TRBJ2-3 | TRBV4-3 | TGCGCCAGCAGCCACCTTAGGACTAGCGGGGGGGATACGCAGTATTTT | CASSHLRTSGGDTQYF
. | TRBJ1-2 | TRBV9 | TGTGCCAGCAGCGTATTAGGGGCGTGGGGCTACACCTTC | CASSVLGAWGYTF
. | TRBJ2-7 | TRBV2 | TGTGCCAGCAAGCCTGGGATAGCGGTTACCTACGAGCAGTACTTC | CASKPGIAVTYEQYF
TRBD2 | TRBJ2-7 | TRBV11-2 | TGTGCCAGCAGCCGCGAGCTAGCGGCCACCAACTACGAGCAGTACTTC | CASSRELAATNYEQYF
TRBD1 | TRBJ1-5 | TRBV5-6 | TGTGCCAGCAGCACTCGGACAGGGCGCCTTAGCAATCAGCCCCAGCATTTT | CASSTRTGRLSNQPQHF
TRBD1 | TRBJ2-5 | TRBV19 | TGTGCCAGTAGTAGACATACAGGGGGCGACGAGACCCAGTACTTC | CASSRHTGGDETQYF
. | TRBJ1-1 | TRBV5-8 | TGTGCCAGCAGCCCTACCTGGGGACAACTGAACACTGAAGCTTTCTTT | CASSPTWGQLNTEAFF
. | TRBJ1-2 | TRBV7-9 | TGTGCCAGCAGCTCCAGACAATACTATGGCTACACCTTC | CASSSRQYYGYTF
. | TRBJ1-6 | TRBV6-5 | TGTGCCAGCAGTTATTATCCGTCCGCGGGATCCTCACCCCTCCACTTT | CASSYYPSAGSSPLHF
. | TRBJ1-2 | TRBV11-2 | TGTGCCAGCAGCTCCCTCCCGGGAGGGGGACCTTCATCTATTCGGGGCTACACCTTC | CASSSLPGGGPSSIRGYTF
. | TRBJ2-3 | TRBV5-1 | TGCGCCAGCAGCTTGGGCCGGGGGAGGAGCACAGATACGCAGTATTTT | CASSLGRGRSTDTQYF
. | TRBJ2-7 | TRBV4-1 | TGCGCCAGCAGCCAAGATTTAATGGCAGGCAGTTTCTACGAGCAGTACTTC | CASSQDLMAGSFYEQYF